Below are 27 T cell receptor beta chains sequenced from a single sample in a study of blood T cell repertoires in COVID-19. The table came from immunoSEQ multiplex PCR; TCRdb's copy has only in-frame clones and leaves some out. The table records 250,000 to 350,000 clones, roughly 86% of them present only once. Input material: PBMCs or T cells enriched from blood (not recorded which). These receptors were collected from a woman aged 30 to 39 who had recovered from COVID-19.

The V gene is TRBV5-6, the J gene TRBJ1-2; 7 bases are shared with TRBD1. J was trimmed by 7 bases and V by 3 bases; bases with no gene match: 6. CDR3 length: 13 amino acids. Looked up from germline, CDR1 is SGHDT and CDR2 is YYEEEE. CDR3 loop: CASSWATGFGYTF. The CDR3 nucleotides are TGTGCCAGCAGCTGGGCGACAGGGTTTGGCTACACCTTC. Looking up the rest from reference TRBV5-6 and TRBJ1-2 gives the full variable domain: DAGVTQSPTHLIKTRGQQVTLRCSPKSGHDTVSWYQQALGQGPQFIFQYYEEEERQRGNFPDRFSGHQFPNYSSELNVNALLLGDSALYLCASSWATGFGYTFGSGTRLTVV.

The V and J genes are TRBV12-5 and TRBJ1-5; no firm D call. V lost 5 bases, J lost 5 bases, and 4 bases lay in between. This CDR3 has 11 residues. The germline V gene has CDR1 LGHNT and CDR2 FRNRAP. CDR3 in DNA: TGTGCTAGTGGTGTATATCAGCCCCAGCATTTT. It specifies CASGVYQPQHF. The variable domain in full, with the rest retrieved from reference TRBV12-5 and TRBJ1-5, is DARVTQTPRHKVTEMGQEVTMRCQPILGHNTVFWYRQTMMQGLELLAYFRNRAPLDDSGMPKDRFSAEMPDATLATLKIQPSEPRDSAVYFCASGVYQPQHFGDGTRLSIL.

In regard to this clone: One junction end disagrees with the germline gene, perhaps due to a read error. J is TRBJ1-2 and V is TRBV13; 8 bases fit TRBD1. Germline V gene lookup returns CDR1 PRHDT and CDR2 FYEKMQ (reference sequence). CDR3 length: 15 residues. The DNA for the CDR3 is TGTGCCAGCAGCCTAGGGCCAGGGGGCGCATATGGCTACACCTTC. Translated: CASSLGPGGAYGYTF. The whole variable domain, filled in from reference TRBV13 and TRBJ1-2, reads AAGVIQSPRHLIKEKRETATLKCYPIPRHDTVYWYQQGPGQDPQFLISFYEKMQSDKGSIPDRFSAQQFSDYHSELNMSSLELGDSALYFCASSLGPGGAYGYTFGSGTRLTVV.

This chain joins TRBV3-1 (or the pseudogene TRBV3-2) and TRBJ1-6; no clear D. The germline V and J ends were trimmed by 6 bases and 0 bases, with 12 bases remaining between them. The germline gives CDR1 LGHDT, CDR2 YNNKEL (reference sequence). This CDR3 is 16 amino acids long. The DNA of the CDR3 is TGTGCCAGCAGTCCCTCGGGGAGCTCCTATAATTCACCCCTCCACTTT. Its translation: CASSPSGSSYNSPLHF.

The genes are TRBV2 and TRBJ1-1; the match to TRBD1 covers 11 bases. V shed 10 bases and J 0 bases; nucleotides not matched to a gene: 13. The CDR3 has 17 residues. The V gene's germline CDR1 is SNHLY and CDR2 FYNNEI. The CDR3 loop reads CANQAGQGAALNTEAFF. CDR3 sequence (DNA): TGTGCCAACCAAGCCGGACAGGGGGCCGCCCTGAACACTGAAGCTTTCTTT.

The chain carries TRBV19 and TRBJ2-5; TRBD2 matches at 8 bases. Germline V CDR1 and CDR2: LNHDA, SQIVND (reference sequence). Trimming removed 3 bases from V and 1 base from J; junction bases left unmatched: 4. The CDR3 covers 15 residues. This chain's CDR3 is CASSMVGGAQETQYF. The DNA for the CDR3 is TGTGCCAGTAGTATGGTCGGGGGGGCCCAAGAGACCCAGTACTTC.

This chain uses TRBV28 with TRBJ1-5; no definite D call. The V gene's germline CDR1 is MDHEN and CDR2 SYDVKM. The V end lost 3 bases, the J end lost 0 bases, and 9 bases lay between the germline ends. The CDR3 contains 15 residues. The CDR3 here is CASSFRSYSNQPQHF. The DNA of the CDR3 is TGTGCCAGCAGTTTTAGAAGTTATAGCAATCAGCCCCAGCATTTT.

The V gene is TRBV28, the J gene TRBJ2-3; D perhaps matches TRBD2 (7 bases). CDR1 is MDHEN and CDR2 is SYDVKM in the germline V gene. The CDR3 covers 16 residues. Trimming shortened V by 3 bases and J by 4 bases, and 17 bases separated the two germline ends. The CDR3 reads CASSFGAGAQSDTQYF. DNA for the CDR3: TGTGCCAGCAGTTTTGGGGCGGGGGCCCAATCAGATACGCAGTATTTT.

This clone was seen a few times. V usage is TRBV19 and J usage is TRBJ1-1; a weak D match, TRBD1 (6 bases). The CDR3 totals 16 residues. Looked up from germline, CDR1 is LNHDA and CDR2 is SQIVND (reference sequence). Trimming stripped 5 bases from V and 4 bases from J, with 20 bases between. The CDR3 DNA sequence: TGTGCCAGTAGTGACCATGTGGGGGGGCGCTTCACTGAAGCTTTCTTT. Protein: CASSDHVGGRFTEAFF.

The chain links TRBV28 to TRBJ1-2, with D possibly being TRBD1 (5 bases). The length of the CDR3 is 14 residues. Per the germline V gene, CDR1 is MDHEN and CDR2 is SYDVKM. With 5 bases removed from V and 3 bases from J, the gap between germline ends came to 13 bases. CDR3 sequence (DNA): TGTGCCAGCAGTCCCGAGACAGACTACTATGGCTACACCTTC. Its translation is CASSPETDYYGYTF.

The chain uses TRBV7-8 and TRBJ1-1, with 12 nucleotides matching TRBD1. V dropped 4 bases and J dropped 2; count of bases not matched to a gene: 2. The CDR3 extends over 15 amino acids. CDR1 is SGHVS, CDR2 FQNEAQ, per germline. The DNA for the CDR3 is TGTGCCAGCAGCTCGGGACAGGGGGCAAACACTGAAGCTTTCTTT. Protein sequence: CASSSGQGANTEAFF.

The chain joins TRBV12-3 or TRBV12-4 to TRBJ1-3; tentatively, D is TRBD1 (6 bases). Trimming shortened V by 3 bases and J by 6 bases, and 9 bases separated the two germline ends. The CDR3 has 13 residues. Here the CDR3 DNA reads TGTGCCAGCAGTTTTGGGGGGGCAAACACCATATATTTT. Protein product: CASSFGGANTIYF.

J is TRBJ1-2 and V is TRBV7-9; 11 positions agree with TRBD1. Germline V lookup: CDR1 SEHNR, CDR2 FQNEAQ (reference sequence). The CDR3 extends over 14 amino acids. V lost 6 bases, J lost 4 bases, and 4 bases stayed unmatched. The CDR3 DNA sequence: TGTGCCAGCAGAAGGACAGGGGGCAGCTATGGCTACACCTTC. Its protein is CASRRTGGSYGYTF.

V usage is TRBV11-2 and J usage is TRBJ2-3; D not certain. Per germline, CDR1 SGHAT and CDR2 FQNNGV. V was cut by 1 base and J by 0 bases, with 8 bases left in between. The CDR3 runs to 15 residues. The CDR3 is CASSLGLGSTDTQYF. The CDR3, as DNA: TGTGCCAGCAGCTTAGGATTGGGCAGCACAGATACGCAGTATTTT.

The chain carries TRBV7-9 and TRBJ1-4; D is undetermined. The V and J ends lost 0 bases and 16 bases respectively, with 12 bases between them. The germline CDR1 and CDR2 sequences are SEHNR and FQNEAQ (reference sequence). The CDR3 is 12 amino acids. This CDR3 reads CASSLAGWKKFF. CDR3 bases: TGTGCCAGCAGCTTAGCCGGGTGGAAGAAGTTTTTT. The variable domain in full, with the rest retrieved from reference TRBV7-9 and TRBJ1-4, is DTGVSQNPRHKITKRGQNVTFRCDPISEHNRLYWYRQTLGQGPEFLTYFQNEAQLEKSRLLSDRFSAERPKGSFSTLEIQRTEQGDSAMYLCASSLAGWKKFFGSGTQLSVL.

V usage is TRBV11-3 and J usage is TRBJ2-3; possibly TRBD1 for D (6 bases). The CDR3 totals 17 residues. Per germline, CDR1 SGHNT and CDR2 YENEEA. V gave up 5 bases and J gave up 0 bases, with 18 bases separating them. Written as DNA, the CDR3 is TGTGCCAGCAGCCAATCCGGGACAACTTCTAGCACAGATACGCAGTATTTT. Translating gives CASSQSGTTSSTDTQYF.

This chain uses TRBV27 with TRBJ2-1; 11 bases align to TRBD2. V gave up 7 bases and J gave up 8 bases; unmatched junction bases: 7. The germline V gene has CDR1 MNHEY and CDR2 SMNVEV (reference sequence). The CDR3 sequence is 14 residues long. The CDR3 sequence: CASTLAGGVDEQFF. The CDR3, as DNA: TGTGCCAGCACCCTAGCGGGGGGCGTGGATGAGCAGTTCTTC.

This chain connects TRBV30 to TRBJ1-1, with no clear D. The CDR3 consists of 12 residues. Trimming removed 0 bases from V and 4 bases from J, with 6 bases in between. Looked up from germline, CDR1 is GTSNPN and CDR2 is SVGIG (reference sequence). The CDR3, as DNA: TGTGCCTGGAGTGTGCGGTTCACTGAAGCTTTCTTT. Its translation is CAWSVRFTEAFF.

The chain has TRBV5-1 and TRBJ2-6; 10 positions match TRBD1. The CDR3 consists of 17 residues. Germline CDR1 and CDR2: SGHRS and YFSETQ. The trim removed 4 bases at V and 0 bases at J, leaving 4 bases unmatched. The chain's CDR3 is CASSQGQGYSGANVLTF. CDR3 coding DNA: TGCGCCAGCAGCCAGGGACAGGGGTACTCTGGGGCCAACGTCCTGACTTTC.

The CDR3 spells CASSQVWRTNEKLFF. DNA for the CDR3: TGCGCCAGCAGCCAAGTTTGGCGGACTAATGAAAAACTGTTTTTT. This sequence joins TRBV4-3 and TRBJ1-4, with D unclear. V was clipped by 1 base and J by 2 bases, with 8 bases between them. Germline CDR1 and CDR2: LGHNA and YSLEER. This CDR3 is built from 15 residues.

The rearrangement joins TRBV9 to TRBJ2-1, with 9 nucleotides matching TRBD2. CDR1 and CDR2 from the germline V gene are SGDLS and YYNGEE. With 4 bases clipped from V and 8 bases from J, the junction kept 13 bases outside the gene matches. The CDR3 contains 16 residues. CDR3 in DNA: TGTGCCAGCAGCTCAAGAGGTAGCGGGGGACTCGATGAGCAGTTCTTC. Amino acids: CASSSRGSGGLDEQFF. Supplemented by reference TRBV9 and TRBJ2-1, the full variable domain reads DSGVTQTPKHLITATGQRVTLRCSPRSGDLSVYWYQQSLDQGLQFLIQYYNGEERAKGNILERFSAQQFPDLHSELNLSSLELGDSALYFCASSSRGSGGLDEQFFGPGTRLTVL.

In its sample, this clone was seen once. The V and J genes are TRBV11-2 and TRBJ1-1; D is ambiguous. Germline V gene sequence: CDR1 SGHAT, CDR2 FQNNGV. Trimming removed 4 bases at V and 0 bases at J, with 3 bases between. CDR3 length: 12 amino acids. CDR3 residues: CASSSVNTEAFF. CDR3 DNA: TGTGCCAGCAGCTCCGTGAACACTGAAGCTTTCTTT. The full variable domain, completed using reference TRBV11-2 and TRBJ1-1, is EAGVAQSPRYKIIEKRQSVAFWCNPISGHATLYWYQQILGQGPKLLIQFQNNGVVDDSQLPKDRFSAERLKGVDSTLKIQPAKLEDSAVYLCASSSVNTEAFFGQGTRLTVV.

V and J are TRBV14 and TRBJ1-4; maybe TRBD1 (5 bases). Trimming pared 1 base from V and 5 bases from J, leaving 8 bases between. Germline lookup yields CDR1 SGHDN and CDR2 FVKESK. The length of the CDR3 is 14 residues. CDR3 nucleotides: TGTGCCAGCAGCCAAGCGACAGTGAATGAAAAACTGTTTTTT. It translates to CASSQATVNEKLFF.

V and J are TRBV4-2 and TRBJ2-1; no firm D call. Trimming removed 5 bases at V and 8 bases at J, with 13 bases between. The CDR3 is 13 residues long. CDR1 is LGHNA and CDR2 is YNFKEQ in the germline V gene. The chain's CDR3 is CASSVVTHDEQFF. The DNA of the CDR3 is TGTGCCAGCAGCGTCGTCACACACGATGAGCAGTTCTTC.

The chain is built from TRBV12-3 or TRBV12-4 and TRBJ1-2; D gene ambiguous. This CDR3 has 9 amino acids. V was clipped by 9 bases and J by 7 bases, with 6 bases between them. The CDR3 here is CARPSGYTF. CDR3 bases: TGTGCCAGACCGAGTGGCTACACCTTC.

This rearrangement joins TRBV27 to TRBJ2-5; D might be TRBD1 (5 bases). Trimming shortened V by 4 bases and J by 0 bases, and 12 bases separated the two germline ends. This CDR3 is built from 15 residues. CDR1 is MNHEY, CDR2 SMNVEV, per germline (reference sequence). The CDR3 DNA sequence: TGTGCCAGCAGTTCTAAGACAGTGTACCAAGAGACCCAGTACTTC. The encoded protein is CASSSKTVYQETQYF.

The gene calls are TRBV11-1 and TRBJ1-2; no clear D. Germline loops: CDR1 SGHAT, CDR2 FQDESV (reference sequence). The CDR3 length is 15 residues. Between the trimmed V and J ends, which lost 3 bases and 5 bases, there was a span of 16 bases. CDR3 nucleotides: TGTGCCAGCAGCTTTTGGGTTTCGCGGGGTTATGGCTACACCTTC. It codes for CASSFWVSRGYGYTF. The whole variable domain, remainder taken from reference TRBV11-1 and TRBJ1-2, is EAEVAQSPRYKITEKSQAVAFWCDPISGHATLYWYRQILGQGPELLVQFQDESVVDDSQLPKDRFSAERLKGVDSTLKIQPAELGDSAMYLCASSFWVSRGYGYTFGSGTRLTVV.